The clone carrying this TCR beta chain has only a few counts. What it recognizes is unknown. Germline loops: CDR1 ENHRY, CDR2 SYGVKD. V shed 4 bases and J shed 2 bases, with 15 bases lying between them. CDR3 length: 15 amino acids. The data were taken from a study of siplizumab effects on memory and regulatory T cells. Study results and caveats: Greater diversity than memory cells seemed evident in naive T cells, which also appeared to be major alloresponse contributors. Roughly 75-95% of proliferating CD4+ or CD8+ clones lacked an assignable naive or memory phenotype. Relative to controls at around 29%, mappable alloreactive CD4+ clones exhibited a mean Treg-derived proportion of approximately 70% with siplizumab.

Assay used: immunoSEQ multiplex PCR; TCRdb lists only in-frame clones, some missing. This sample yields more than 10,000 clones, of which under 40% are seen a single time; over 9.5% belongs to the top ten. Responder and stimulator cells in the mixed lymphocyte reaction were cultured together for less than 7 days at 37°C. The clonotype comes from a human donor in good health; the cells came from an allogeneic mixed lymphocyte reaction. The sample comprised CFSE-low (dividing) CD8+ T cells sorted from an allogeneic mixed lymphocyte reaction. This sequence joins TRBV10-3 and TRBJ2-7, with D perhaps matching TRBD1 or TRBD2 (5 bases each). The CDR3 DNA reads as TGTGCCATCAGTGTAAAACAGGAGGTGACCTACGAGCAGTACTTC. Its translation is CAISVKQEVTYEQYF.